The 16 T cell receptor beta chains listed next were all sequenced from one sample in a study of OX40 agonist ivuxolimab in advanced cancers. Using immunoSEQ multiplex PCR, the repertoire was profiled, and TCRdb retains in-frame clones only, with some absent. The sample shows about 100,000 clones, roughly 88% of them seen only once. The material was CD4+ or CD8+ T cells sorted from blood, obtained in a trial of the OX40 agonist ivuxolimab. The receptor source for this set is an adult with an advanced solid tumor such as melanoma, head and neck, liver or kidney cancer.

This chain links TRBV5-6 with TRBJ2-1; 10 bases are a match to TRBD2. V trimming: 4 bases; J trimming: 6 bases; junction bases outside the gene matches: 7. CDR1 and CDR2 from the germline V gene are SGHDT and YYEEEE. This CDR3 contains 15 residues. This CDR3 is CASSPGSGRANEQFF. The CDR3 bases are TGTGCCAGCAGCCCGGGGAGCGGGAGGGCCAATGAGCAGTTCTTC.

The CDR3, as DNA: TGTGCCAGCAGTAGAGAACTAGCCAAAAACATTCAGTACTTC. Protein product: CASSRELAKNIQYF. The chain links TRBV6-6 to TRBJ2-4, with D uncertain. The CDR3 has 14 amino acids. Germline CDR1 reads MNHNY; CDR2 reads SVGAGI (reference sequence). With 5 bases removed from V and 0 bases from J, the gap between germline ends came to 8 bases.

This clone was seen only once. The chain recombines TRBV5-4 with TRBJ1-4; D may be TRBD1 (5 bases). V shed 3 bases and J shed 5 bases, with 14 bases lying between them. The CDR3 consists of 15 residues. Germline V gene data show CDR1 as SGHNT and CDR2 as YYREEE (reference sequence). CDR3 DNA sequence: TGTGCCAGCAGCTCCCCAGGGCGGGGGAATGAAAAACTGTTTTTT. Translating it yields CASSSPGRGNEKLFF.

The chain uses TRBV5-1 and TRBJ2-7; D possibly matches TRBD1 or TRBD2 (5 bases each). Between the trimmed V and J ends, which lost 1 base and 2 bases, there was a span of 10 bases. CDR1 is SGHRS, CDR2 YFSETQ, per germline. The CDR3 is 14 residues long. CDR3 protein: CASSLYGDAYEQYF. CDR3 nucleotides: TGCGCCAGCAGCTTGTATGGGGACGCCTACGAGCAGTACTTC.

This chain's CDR3 is CASSVEVLGNEQYF. The CDR3 nucleotides read TGTGCCAGCAGCGTAGAGGTTCTAGGGAACGAGCAGTACTTC. The chain joins TRBV9 to TRBJ2-7, with no clear D. CDR1 and CDR2 from the germline V gene are SGDLS and YYNGEE. The CDR3 runs to 14 residues. V was shortened by 0 bases and J by 5 bases, with 12 bases between the two germline ends.

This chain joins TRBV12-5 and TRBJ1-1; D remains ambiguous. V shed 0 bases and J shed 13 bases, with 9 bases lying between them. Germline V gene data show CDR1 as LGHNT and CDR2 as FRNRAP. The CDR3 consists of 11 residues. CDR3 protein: CASGLVSWVFF. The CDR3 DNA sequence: TGTGCTAGTGGTTTGGTCAGCTGGGTTTTCTTT.

As DNA, the CDR3 is TGTGCCAGCAGCCGGGGGCAGAGCAGCACAGATACGCAGTATTTT. It translates to CASSRGQSSTDTQYF. V gene TRBV11-3 combines with J gene TRBJ2-3; D possibly matches TRBD1 or TRBD2 (6 bases each). V was shortened by 5 bases and J by 0 bases, with 12 bases between the two germline ends. The CDR3 contains 15 residues. Germline lookup yields CDR1 SGHNT and CDR2 YENEEA.

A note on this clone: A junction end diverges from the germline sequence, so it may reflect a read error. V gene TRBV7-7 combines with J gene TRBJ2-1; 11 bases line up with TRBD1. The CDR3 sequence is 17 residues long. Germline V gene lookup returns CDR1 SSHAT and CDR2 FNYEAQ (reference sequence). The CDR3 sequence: CASSLRGTGQGGDEQFF. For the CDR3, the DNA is TGTGCTAGCAGCTTAAGGGGAACGGGACAGGGGGGCGATGAGCAGTTCTTC.

The CDR3 loop reads CASSIGQAYNEQFF. The CDR3 DNA is TGTGCCAGTAGTATCGGACAGGCTTACAATGAGCAGTTCTTC. The chain joins TRBV19 to TRBJ2-1; 7 bases fit TRBD1. The CDR3 has 14 residues. Trimming removed 3 bases from V and 4 bases from J; junction bases left unmatched: 3. Germline values: CDR1 LNHDA, CDR2 SQIVND (reference sequence).

The CDR3 loop is CASSSRLPKAHNEQFF. CDR3 nucleotides: TGCGCCAGCAGCTCCCGACTACCCAAGGCCCACAATGAGCAGTTCTTC. The chain links TRBV5-1 to TRBJ2-1, with TRBD2 as a possible D gene (5 bases). V was cut by 3 bases and J by 5 bases, with 18 bases left in between. CDR1 is SGHRS and CDR2 is YFSETQ in the germline V gene. The CDR3 is made up of 16 amino acids.

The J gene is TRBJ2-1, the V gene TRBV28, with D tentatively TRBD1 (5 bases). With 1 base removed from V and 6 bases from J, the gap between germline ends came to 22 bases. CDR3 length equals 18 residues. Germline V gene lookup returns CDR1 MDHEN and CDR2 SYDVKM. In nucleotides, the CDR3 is TGTGCCAGCAGTTTATTCGGCAGGGTCGGTTCTTTGTCCAATGAGCAGTTCTTC. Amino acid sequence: CASSLFGRVGSLSNEQFF.

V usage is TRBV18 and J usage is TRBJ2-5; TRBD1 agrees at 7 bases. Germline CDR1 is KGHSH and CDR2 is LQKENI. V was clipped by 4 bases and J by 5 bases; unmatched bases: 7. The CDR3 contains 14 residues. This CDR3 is CASSQGAESETQYF. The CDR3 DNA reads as TGTGCCAGCTCACAGGGGGCGGAATCTGAGACCCAGTACTTC.

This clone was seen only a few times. Here the CDR3 DNA reads TGTGCCAGCAGCACGGCATTTGCAGATACGCAGTATTTT. This sequence encodes CASSTAFADTQYF. The rearrangement joins TRBV7-9 to TRBJ2-3, with D hard to call. This CDR3 is 13 amino acids long. Looked up from germline, CDR1 is SEHNR and CDR2 is FQNEAQ (reference sequence). The V and J ends lost 5 bases and 4 bases respectively, with 10 bases between them.

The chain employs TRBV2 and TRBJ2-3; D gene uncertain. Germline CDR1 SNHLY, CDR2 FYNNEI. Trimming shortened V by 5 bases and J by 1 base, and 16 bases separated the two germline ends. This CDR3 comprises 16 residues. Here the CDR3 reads CASSKTWNEGTDTQYF. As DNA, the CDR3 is TGTGCCAGCAGTAAGACCTGGAACGAGGGCACAGATACGCAGTATTTT.

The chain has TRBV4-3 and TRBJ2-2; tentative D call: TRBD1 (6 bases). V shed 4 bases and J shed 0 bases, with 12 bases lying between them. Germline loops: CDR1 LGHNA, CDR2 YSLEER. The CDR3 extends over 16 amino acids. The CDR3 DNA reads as TGCGCCAGCAGCCGGGTTGGGACAACGAACACCGGGGAGCTGTTTTTT. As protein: CASSRVGTTNTGELFF.

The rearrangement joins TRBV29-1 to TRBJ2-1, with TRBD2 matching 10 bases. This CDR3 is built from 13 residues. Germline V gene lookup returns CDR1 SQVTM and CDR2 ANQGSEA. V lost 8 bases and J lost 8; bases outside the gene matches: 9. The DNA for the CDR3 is TGCAGCATCTGGACTAGCGGCACGGATGAGCAGTTCTTC. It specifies CSIWTSGTDEQFF.